This passage covers 12 T cell receptor beta chains from one sample sequenced in a study of blood T cell repertoires in COVID-19. The data were produced by immunoSEQ multiplex PCR, yet TCRdb's version contains in-frame clones alone and is incomplete. The table lists about 260,000 clones, 85% of them singletons. Sequencing was performed on peripheral blood. These receptors all stem from a human donor in a cohort sampled during active COVID-19.

The rearrangement uses TRBV29-1 and TRBJ2-2; the match to TRBD1 covers 12 bases. The CDR3 totals 17 residues. CDR1 and CDR2 from the germline V gene are SQVTM and ANQGSEA. Unmatched junction bases numbered 9, after V lost 1 base and J lost 6 bases. The CDR3 loop reads CSVEVALGQGASGELFF. Here the CDR3 DNA reads TGCAGCGTTGAAGTGGCCCTGGGACAGGGGGCGTCCGGGGAGCTGTTTTTT.

The chain employs TRBV28 and TRBJ1-5; D perhaps matches TRBD1 (5 bases). Between the trimmed V and J ends, which lost 5 bases and 0 bases, there was a span of 14 bases. This CDR3 is 16 amino acids long. CDR1 MDHEN and CDR2 SYDVKM come from the germline V gene. The CDR3 nucleotides read TGTGCCAGCAGTATTGGGGGGGAACATAGCAATCAGCCCCAGCATTTT. Protein: CASSIGGEHSNQPQHF.

The chain uses TRBV6-6 and TRBJ1-4; D is perhaps TRBD1 (6 bases). The CDR3 totals 15 residues. V shed 8 bases and J shed 6 bases, with 19 bases lying between them. Germline values: CDR1 MNHNY, CDR2 SVGAGI (reference sequence). The CDR3 region is CASLRGGRIDEKLFF. In DNA, the CDR3 is TGTGCCAGCCTTAGGGGGGGGCGGATCGATGAAAAACTGTTTTTT.

The rearrangement links TRBV23-1 to TRBJ2-7, with 11 nucleotides matching TRBD1. TRBV23-1 is classed as an ORF, of uncertain function. This CDR3 region has 14 residues. The ends lost 8 bases at V and 4 bases at J; junction bases unmatched: 7. The DNA of the CDR3 is TGCGCCAGCCCCCTGGACAGGGGGCGATACGAGCAGTACTTC. Protein sequence: CASPLDRGRYEQYF.

The chain is built from TRBV9 and TRBJ2-7, with D possibly matching TRBD2 (6 bases). The germline V and J ends were trimmed by 0 bases and 6 bases, with 16 bases remaining between them. This CDR3 contains 15 residues. CDR1 is SGDLS, CDR2 YYNGEE, per germline. The CDR3 DNA reads TGTGCCAGCAGCGTAGAGTCAGGCGGGACGGGCGAGCAGTACTTC. It specifies CASSVESGGTGEQYF.

The CDR3 sequence: CASSVQPGTSGDTQYF. As DNA, the CDR3 is TGTGCCAGCAGTGTCCAGCCCGGGACTAGCGGAGATACGCAGTATTTT. The chain combines TRBV6-1 with TRBJ2-3, with TRBD2 identical over 11 bases. The germline CDR1 and CDR2 sequences are MNHNS and SASEGT. The CDR3 spans 16 residues. V was pared by 4 bases and J by 5 bases, with 8 bases of the junction left unmatched.

The chain links TRBV28 to TRBJ2-7; the match to TRBD2 covers 11 bases. Trimming at V came to 6 bases and at J to 4 bases, leaving 11 bases not matched to a gene. Germline V gives CDR1 MDHEN, CDR2 SYDVKM. The CDR3 contains 16 residues. The CDR3 sequence is CASSPRFSGRVYEQYF. In nucleotides, the CDR3 is TGTGCCAGCAGCCCCCGATTTAGCGGGAGGGTGTACGAGCAGTACTTC.

This chain connects TRBV6-5 to TRBJ2-7; D is possibly TRBD1 (6 bases). The CDR3 runs to 14 residues. V gave up 6 bases and J gave up 3 bases, with 15 bases separating them. CDR1 and CDR2 from the germline V gene are MNHEY and SVGAGI. CDR3 sequence reads: CASRSGTLGYEQYF. CDR3 bases: TGTGCCAGCAGGTCCGGGACACTGGGCTACGAGCAGTACTTC.

The rearrangement links TRBV7-2 to TRBJ2-3, with TRBD2 matching 8 bases. The junction had 1 base not matched to a gene; V was cut back by 1 base and J by 1 base. The CDR3 has 15 amino acids. Germline values: CDR1 SGHTA, CDR2 FQGNSA. The CDR3 spells CASSLELAGTDTQYF. DNA for the CDR3: TGTGCCAGCAGCTTAGAACTAGCGGGCACAGATACGCAGTATTTT.

The V gene is TRBV11-2, the J gene TRBJ2-7, with D possibly TRBD1 on 5 matching bases. Germline CDR1 is SGHAT and CDR2 is FQNNGV. This CDR3 comprises 14 residues. V was cut by 5 bases and J by 4 bases, with 15 bases left in between. The chain's CDR3 is CASSPRYRLYEQYF. The CDR3 nucleotides are TGTGCCAGCAGCCCCCGGTACAGGCTATACGAGCAGTACTTC.

CDR3 nucleotide sequence: TGTGCCAGCAGCTCCGGAGGGCAACGTAGCAATCAGCCCCAGCATTTT. This sequence encodes CASSSGGQRSNQPQHF. The V and J genes are TRBV2 and TRBJ1-5; D gene unclear. Germline CDR1 is SNHLY and CDR2 is FYNNEI. V shed 6 bases and J shed 0 bases, with 15 bases lying between them. The CDR3 has 16 amino acids.

The genes are TRBV9 and TRBJ1-2; TRBD1 matches 9 bases. After removal of 0 bases from V and 8 bases from J, the junction contained 11 bases not matched to a gene. The germline V gene encodes CDR1 SGDLS and CDR2 YYNGEE. This CDR3 has 16 residues. CDR3 nucleotide sequence: TGTGCCAGCAGCGTAGATGGAACAGGGGGCGCGGGAGGCTACACCTTC. Residues: CASSVDGTGGAGGYTF.